The 24 T cell receptor beta chains below were found in one sample sequenced in a study of blood T cell repertoires in COVID-19. Libraries were prepared by immunoSEQ multiplex PCR; TCRdb keeps only in-frame clonotypes and omits some of them. The table has more than 15,000 clones, roughly nine tenths seen once. The sequenced material came from peripheral blood. These receptors were obtained from a human donor in a cohort sampled during active COVID-19.

This chain connects TRBV18 to TRBJ2-7; 7 bases match TRBD1. The V gene end was trimmed by 3 bases and the J gene end by 7 bases; junction bases not matched to a gene: 18. This CDR3 region has 17 residues. The germline V gene encodes CDR1 KGHSH and CDR2 LQKENI. The CDR3 sequence: CASSPFWETGTGIEQYF. CDR3 nucleotide sequence: TGTGCCAGCTCACCGTTCTGGGAGACAGGGACGGGTATTGAGCAGTACTTC.

The CDR3 DNA is TGTGCCACCAGTGACTCGGGGGGGGGTTACAATGAGCAGTTCTTC. It codes for CATSDSGGGYNEQFF. The chain links TRBV24-1 to TRBJ2-1, with 8 bases matching TRBD2. The CDR3 loop spans 15 amino acids. Germline V gene sequence: CDR1 KGHDR, CDR2 SFDVKD. Germline trimming cut 4 bases from V and 4 bases from J; bases unmatched to any gene: 5.

The chain carries TRBV9 and TRBJ2-2; 7 positions agree with TRBD1. Germline CDR1 reads SGDLS; CDR2 reads YYNGEE. The CDR3 is made up of 14 amino acids. Losses at the gene ends were 2 bases for V and 4 bases for J; bases not matched to a gene: 2. CDR3 nucleotide sequence: TGTGCCAGCAGCGTCGGGACAGCCACCGGGGAGCTGTTTTTT. Protein sequence: CASSVGTATGELFF.

The chain couples TRBV6-6 to TRBJ2-7; 7 bases fit TRBD2. The germline gives CDR1 MNHNY, CDR2 SVGAGI (reference sequence). The CDR3 extends over 14 amino acids. V lost 6 bases, J lost 3 bases, and 8 bases stayed unmatched. The CDR3: CASSYTGGIYEQYF. As DNA, the CDR3 is TGTGCCAGCAGCTACACGGGAGGCATCTACGAGCAGTACTTC.

The V gene is TRBV7-9, the J gene TRBJ2-3, with a possible D match to TRBD2 (7 bases). The CDR3 extends over 15 amino acids. Germline CDR1 and CDR2: SEHNR and FQNEAQ (reference sequence). The V end lost 5 bases, the J end lost 4 bases, and 16 bases lay between the germline ends. CDR3 bases: TGTGCCAGCAGCCCAAATTCGGGGGGCGCAGATACGCAGTATTTT. Translating gives CASSPNSGGADTQYF.

The chain links TRBV9 to TRBJ2-1; 8 bases agree with TRBD2. Germline CDR1 SGDLS, CDR2 YYNGEE. V dropped 4 bases and J dropped 0; count of bases not matched to a gene: 3. The CDR3 has 15 amino acids. The CDR3 loop is CASSITSGSYNEQFF. CDR3 nucleotide sequence: TGTGCCAGCAGCATCACTAGCGGCTCCTACAATGAGCAGTTCTTC.

This clone was recorded only once. V and J are TRBV5-8 and TRBJ1-1; D is perhaps TRBD1 (5 bases). V shed 5 bases and J shed 8 bases, with 10 bases lying between them. This CDR3 is 11 amino acids long. The germline gives CDR1 SGHTS, CDR2 YDEGEE. Here the CDR3 reads CASSFRTEAFF. CDR3 bases: TGTGCCAGCAGTTTTCGGACAGAAGCTTTCTTT.

V is TRBV7-2 and J is TRBJ1-3; D might be TRBD1 (5 bases). With 1 base removed from V and 1 base from J, the gap between germline ends came to 8 bases. CDR1 is SGHTA, CDR2 FQGNSA, per germline. There are 15 residues in the CDR3. In DNA, the CDR3 is TGTGCCAGCAGCTTAGGCCCAGGGTCTGGAAACACCATATATTTT. Its protein product is CASSLGPGSGNTIYF. The variable domain in full, completed from reference TRBV7-2 and TRBJ1-3, reads GAGVSQSPSNKVTEKGKDVELRCDPISGHTALYWYRQSLGQGLEFLIYFQGNSAPDKSGLPSDRFSAERTGGSVSTLTIQRTQQEDSAVYLCASSLGPGSGNTIYFGEGSWLTVV.

The chain carries TRBV28 and TRBJ1-1; 8 bases fit TRBD1. Germline V lookup: CDR1 MDHEN, CDR2 SYDVKM. The CDR3 runs 14 residues. J gave up 7 bases and V 6 bases, and 10 bases lay outside the gene matches. Here the CDR3 reads CASRYGAGGFEAFF. In DNA form, the CDR3 reads TGTGCCAGCAGGTACGGGGCAGGGGGCTTTGAAGCTTTCTTT.

This sequence joins TRBV7-2 and TRBJ2-3; D perhaps matches TRBD2 (6 bases). Germline V lookup: CDR1 SGHTA, CDR2 FQGNSA. The CDR3 totals 17 residues. V lost 0 bases, J lost 8 bases, and 21 bases lay in between. The CDR3 DNA reads TGTGCCAGCAGCTTAGCCGTCTGGCGGGGATCCCCCAGTACGCAGTATTTT. It translates to CASSLAVWRGSPSTQYF.

This clone has a single count. The chain uses TRBV7-3 and TRBJ2-3, with D possibly TRBD2 on 6 matching bases. From germline, CDR1 is SGHTA and CDR2 FQGTGA. Trimming cost V 5 bases and J 4 bases, with 10 bases left between them. The CDR3 contains 13 residues. This CDR3 reads CASSITSSDTQYF. Written as DNA, the CDR3 is TGTGCCAGCAGCATTACTAGCTCAGATACGCAGTATTTT.

This rearrangement joins TRBV27 to TRBJ1-6, with D perhaps TRBD1 (5 bases). V was trimmed by 3 bases and J by 13 bases, leaving 22 bases between them. Germline V CDR1 and CDR2: MNHEY, SMNVEV (reference sequence). This CDR3 has 16 residues. CDR3 protein: CASSFSKGAALRPLHF. CDR3 nucleotide sequence: TGTGCCAGCAGTTTTAGTAAAGGGGCAGCTCTTCGTCCCCTCCACTTT.

This clone appeared a few times. The chain carries TRBV14 and TRBJ1-2, with D perhaps matching TRBD1 (6 bases). The V gene lost 5 bases and the J gene lost 7 bases, with 20 bases spanning the gap. The CDR3 loop spans 15 amino acids. Germline loops: CDR1 SGHDN, CDR2 FVKESK. The CDR3 DNA sequence: TGTGCCAGCAGCTCACGTAGGGGACAAATTTCTGGCTACACCTTC. It encodes CASSSRRGQISGYTF. The variable domain in full, with the rest retrieved from reference TRBV14 and TRBJ1-2, is EAGVTQFPSHSVIEKGQTVTLRCDPISGHDNLYWYRRVMGKEIKFLLHFVKESKQDESGMPNNRFLAERTGGTYSTLKVQPAELEDSGVYFCASSSRRGQISGYTFGSGTRLTVV.

The chain carries TRBV5-1 and TRBJ2-3; TRBD2 is a possible D gene (5 bases). Trimming pared 1 base from V and 1 base from J, leaving 10 bases between. Germline V lookup: CDR1 SGHRS, CDR2 YFSETQ. This CDR3 comprises 15 residues. The CDR3 loop is CASSLLARGTDTQYF. In DNA, the CDR3 is TGCGCCAGCAGCTTGTTAGCGAGGGGCACAGATACGCAGTATTTT.

This chain joins TRBV4-3 and TRBJ2-2; 9 bases agree with TRBD1. The V gene end was trimmed by 1 base and the J gene end by 9 bases; junction bases not matched to a gene: 12. The CDR3 totals 17 residues. Germline CDR1 is LGHNA and CDR2 is YSLEER. CDR3 DNA sequence: TGCGCCAGCAGCCAAGTTACCGGGACAGGGAAACCGAGGGAGCTGTTTTTT. This translates into CASSQVTGTGKPRELFF.

The sample holds one count of this clone. J is TRBJ2-3 and V is TRBV5-1; 8 bases agree with TRBD2. Germline V gene data show CDR1 as SGHRS and CDR2 as YFSETQ. The CDR3 contains 16 residues. Trimming cost V 2 bases and J 2 bases; bases outside gene matches: 7. For the CDR3, the DNA is TGCGCCAGCAGCTTCCGGAGCGGGGGAGACACAGATACGCAGTATTTT. Translating it yields CASSFRSGGDTDTQYF.

This rearrangement joins TRBV13 to TRBJ2-1, with 8 bases identical to TRBD2. Per germline, CDR1 PRHDT and CDR2 FYEKMQ (reference sequence). This CDR3 comprises 16 residues. Trimming at V came to 4 bases and at J to 1 base, leaving 6 bases not matched to a gene. For the CDR3, the DNA is TGTGCCAGCAGCTGGACCGGGGGGGCGTCCTACAATGAGCAGTTCTTC. Translation: CASSWTGGASYNEQFF.

The chain is built from TRBV7-9 and TRBJ1-2; 9 bases line up with TRBD1. The V segment lost 2 bases and the J segment 7 bases; nucleotides outside the gene matches: 8. CDR1 and CDR2 from the germline V gene are SEHNR and FQNEAQ (reference sequence). The CDR3 has 15 amino acids. The chain's CDR3 is CASSLRPQGAGGYTF. The DNA of the CDR3 is TGTGCCAGCAGCTTACGCCCACAGGGGGCGGGTGGCTACACCTTC.

This sequence joins TRBV27 and TRBJ1-1; 9 bases align to TRBD1. Trimming cost V 3 bases and J 4 bases; bases outside gene matches: 6. Germline V CDR1 and CDR2: MNHEY, SMNVEV (reference sequence). The CDR3 consists of 15 residues. CDR3 protein: CASSLAGTGITEAFF. The CDR3 DNA reads TGTGCCAGCAGTTTGGCCGGGACAGGGATCACTGAAGCTTTCTTT.

The chain recombines TRBV2 with TRBJ2-3, with 9 bases matching TRBD2. J was trimmed by 5 bases and V by 2 bases; bases with no gene match: 11. Germline V lookup: CDR1 SNHLY, CDR2 FYNNEI. This CDR3 spans 17 amino acids. The CDR3: CASSERTVSGGLDTQYF. CDR3 nucleotides: TGTGCCAGCAGTGAACGAACGGTTAGCGGGGGCTTAGATACGCAGTATTTT.

J is TRBJ2-5 and V is TRBV5-4; tentatively, D is TRBD1 (6 bases). There are 13 residues in the CDR3. The ends were cut back, 5 bases at V and 2 bases at J, with 10 bases in the middle. The germline V gene encodes CDR1 SGHNT and CDR2 YYREEE (reference sequence). CDR3: CASRIQGQETQYF. The CDR3, as DNA: TGTGCCAGCAGGATACAGGGACAAGAGACCCAGTACTTC.

The rearrangement joins TRBV5-1 to TRBJ1-5; 8 bases align to TRBD1. With V trimmed by 0 bases and J by 0 bases, 2 bases remained unmatched. The CDR3 has 16 amino acids. The germline gives CDR1 SGHRS, CDR2 YFSETQ. The CDR3 sequence is CASSLGGQVSNQPQHF. The CDR3 nucleotides are TGCGCCAGCAGCTTGGGGGGACAGGTTAGCAATCAGCCCCAGCATTTT.

The V and J genes are TRBV15 and TRBJ2-3; 8 bases line up with TRBD1. The V gene's germline CDR1 is LNHNV and CDR2 YYDKDF (reference sequence). V trimming: 4 bases; J trimming: 4 bases; junction bases outside the gene matches: 10. The CDR3 runs to 16 residues. The CDR3 reads CATSNSRGQGADTQYF. DNA of the CDR3: TGTGCCACCAGCAACTCCCGAGGACAGGGCGCAGATACGCAGTATTTT.

The CDR3 DNA reads TGCGCCAGCAGCTTGGGGAGCTCCTACGAGCAGTACGTC. Translated: CASSLGSSYEQYV. The rearrangement uses TRBV5-1 and TRBJ2-7; no reliable D call. V shed 0 bases and J shed 0 bases, with 4 bases lying between them. This CDR3 comprises 13 residues. The germline V gene has CDR1 SGHRS and CDR2 YFSETQ.